One T cell receptor beta chain is described in this entry. The record originates from a study of T cell clones after liver transplantation. Method: immunoSEQ multiplex PCR; TCRdb's copy keeps in-frame clones and lacks some. This table has 15,000 to 20,000 clones, over 75% appearing once. The CDR3 length is 16 residues. V lost 4 bases, J lost 6 bases, and 14 bases stayed unmatched. Germline lookup yields CDR1 SGHTS and CDR2 YDEGEE. Sequences were derived from CD8+ T cells from blood, sampled less than 50 months after liver transplant. The TCR sequence derives from a human patient who received a liver transplant. A subset of T cells may come from the graft donor. The chain joins TRBV5-8 to TRBJ2-3; 7 nucleotides agree with TRBD2. The CDR3 loop reads CASSREEGLPGDTQYF. The CDR3 DNA is TGTGCCAGCAGCAGGGAGGAGGGACTACCGGGGGATACGCAGTATTTT.